This is a list of T cell receptor beta chains from one sample in a study of cytomegalovirus exposure and HLA in healthy donors. Clones were sequenced by immunoSEQ multiplex PCR, and TCRdb holds only the in-frame ones, with some missing. The sample records about 130,000 clones, 65% to 90% being singletons. Sequenced material: PBMCs. These receptors came from a male donor in good health and CMV-seropositive. Each CDR3 is given with its conserved first and last residue. The order of the fields is D gene, V gene, clone size, J gene, CDR3 protein, CDR3 DNA. The D gene is left open where the match is weak. Size tells how often a clone was seen (once, few, many) or the class of an expanded clone, and some rows leave it out.

d_call: -
v_call: TRBV19
clone_size: -
j_call: TRBJ2-7
cdr3_aa: CASSGRGTASSYEQYF
cdr3_nt: TGTGCCAGTAGTGGGCGAGGGACTGCCAGCTCCTACGAGCAGTACTTC

d_call: -
v_call: TRBV7-2
clone_size: -
j_call: TRBJ2-2
cdr3_aa: CASSPILGRAGELFF
cdr3_nt: TGTGCCAGCAGCCCTATACTAGGAAGGGCCGGGGAGCTGTTTTTT

d_call: -
v_call: TRBV1
clone_size: -
j_call: TRBJ2-7
cdr3_aa: CTSSQEGLAAFYEQYF
cdr3_nt: TGCACCAGCAGCCAAGAGGGACTAGCAGCTTTTTACGAGCAGTACTTC

d_call: -
v_call: TRBV7-9
clone_size: few
j_call: TRBJ2-3
cdr3_aa: CASSSRGGSTDTQYF
cdr3_nt: TGTGCCAGCAGTAGTCGGGGAGGATCCACAGATACGCAGTATTTT

d_call: TRBD1
v_call: TRBV18
clone_size: -
j_call: TRBJ1-4
cdr3_aa: CASSPRDSANEKLFF
cdr3_nt: TGTGCCAGCTCACCGAGGGACAGCGCTAATGAAAAACTGTTTTTT

d_call: -
v_call: TRBV2
clone_size: -
j_call: TRBJ1-1
cdr3_aa: CARQSGTRNTEAFF
cdr3_nt: TGTGCCAGGCAGAGCGGGACGAGGAACACTGAAGCTTTCTTT

d_call: -
v_call: TRBV6-5
clone_size: -
j_call: TRBJ2-7
cdr3_aa: CASSPAYEYEQYF
cdr3_nt: TGTGCCAGCAGCCCCGCCTATGAGTACGAGCAGTACTTC

d_call: -
v_call: TRBV5-5
clone_size: -
j_call: TRBJ2-7
cdr3_aa: CASSVDIPYEQYF
cdr3_nt: TGTGCCAGCAGCGTGGACATACCCTACGAGCAGTACTTC

d_call: -
v_call: TRBV6-5
clone_size: -
j_call: TRBJ1-2
cdr3_aa: CASSPFFGGAAGYTF
cdr3_nt: TGTGCCAGCAGCCCGTTTTTCGGGGGGGCGGCTGGCTACACCTTC

d_call: -
v_call: TRBV28
clone_size: -
j_call: TRBJ1-2
cdr3_aa: CASSLPPGNYGYTF
cdr3_nt: TGTGCCAGCAGTCTCCCCCCAGGGAACTATGGCTACACCTTC

d_call: -
v_call: TRBV10-3
clone_size: -
j_call: TRBJ2-7
cdr3_aa: CAISRSGYEQYF
cdr3_nt: TGTGCCATCAGCAGATCTGGCTACGAGCAGTACTTC

d_call: TRBD1
v_call: TRBV18
clone_size: -
j_call: TRBJ1-1
cdr3_aa: CASSPTGTANTEAFF
cdr3_nt: TGTGCCAGCTCGCCGACCGGGACAGCGAACACTGAAGCTTTCTTT

d_call: TRBD2
v_call: TRBV5-4
clone_size: -
j_call: TRBJ2-5
cdr3_aa: CASSLGLAGGPGETQYF
cdr3_nt: TGTGCCAGCAGCTTGGGGCTAGCGGGAGGGCCCGGTGAGACCCAGTACTTC

d_call: -
v_call: TRBV6-1
clone_size: -
j_call: TRBJ2-5
cdr3_aa: CASSELRETQYF
cdr3_nt: TGTGCCAGCAGTGAGCTTCGGGAGACCCAGTACTTC

d_call: TRBD2
v_call: TRBV5-6
clone_size: -
j_call: TRBJ2-1
cdr3_aa: CASSSGLAGYNEQFF
cdr3_nt: TGTGCCAGCAGCTCTGGACTAGCGGGGTACAATGAGCAGTTCTTC

d_call: -
v_call: TRBV5-5
clone_size: -
j_call: TRBJ1-5
cdr3_aa: CASSSRAGDQPQHF
cdr3_nt: TGTGCCAGCAGCTCGAGGGCAGGGGATCAGCCCCAGCATTTT

d_call: -
v_call: TRBV5-1
clone_size: -
j_call: TRBJ2-2
cdr3_aa: CASSQVVSGTGELFF
cdr3_nt: TGCGCCAGCAGCCAGGTGGTGAGCGGCACCGGGGAGCTGTTTTTT

d_call: TRBD2
v_call: TRBV10-1
clone_size: -
j_call: TRBJ2-1
cdr3_aa: CARQEMSGRGNNEQFF
cdr3_nt: TGCGCCAGACAGGAGATGAGCGGGAGGGGGAACAATGAGCAGTTCTTC

d_call: -
v_call: TRBV28
clone_size: -
j_call: TRBJ2-1
cdr3_aa: CASSLYQGPNEQFF
cdr3_nt: TGTGCCAGCAGTTTATATCAGGGGCCGAATGAGCAGTTCTTC

d_call: -
v_call: TRBV7-2
clone_size: -
j_call: TRBJ2-2
cdr3_aa: CASSLDSSNTGELFF
cdr3_nt: TGTGCCAGCAGCCTGGACAGCTCGAACACCGGGGAGCTGTTTTTT

d_call: TRBD1
v_call: TRBV5-6
clone_size: -
j_call: TRBJ2-3
cdr3_aa: CASSGPGQGFTDTQYF
cdr3_nt: TGTGCCAGCAGCGGTCCGGGACAGGGCTTCACAGATACGCAGTATTTT

d_call: -
v_call: TRBV20-1
clone_size: -
j_call: TRBJ2-7
cdr3_aa: CSATDRRQYF
cdr3_nt: TGCAGTGCTACCGACAGGCGGCAGTACTTC

d_call: -
v_call: TRBV19
clone_size: -
j_call: TRBJ2-7
cdr3_aa: CASSIRNSPYEQYF
cdr3_nt: TGTGCCAGTAGTATCCGTAACAGTCCCTACGAGCAGTACTTC

d_call: -
v_call: TRBV7-3
clone_size: -
j_call: TRBJ2-1
cdr3_aa: CASSLVGGRDEQFF
cdr3_nt: TGTGCCAGCAGCTTAGTGGGGGGGCGGGACGAGCAGTTCTTC

d_call: TRBD2
v_call: TRBV5-1
clone_size: -
j_call: TRBJ2-7
cdr3_aa: CASSPGSGTSGTYEQYF
cdr3_nt: TGCGCCAGCAGCCCAGGGTCTGGGACTAGCGGGACCTACGAGCAGTACTTC

d_call: -
v_call: TRBV2
clone_size: -
j_call: TRBJ1-2
cdr3_aa: CASSESRGYTF
cdr3_nt: TGTGCCAGCAGTGAATCTCGTGGCTACACCTTC

d_call: -
v_call: TRBV10-1
clone_size: -
j_call: TRBJ2-1
cdr3_aa: CASSESLGGYNEQFF
cdr3_nt: TGCGCCAGCAGTGAGTCTCTAGGCGGATACAATGAGCAGTTCTTC

d_call: -
v_call: TRBV28
clone_size: -
j_call: TRBJ1-4
cdr3_aa: CASSTTDATNEKLFF
cdr3_nt: TGTGCCAGCAGTACGACAGACGCAACTAATGAAAAACTGTTTTTT

d_call: TRBD1
v_call: TRBV6-1
clone_size: once
j_call: TRBJ2-1
cdr3_aa: CASKRDRGSNEQFF
cdr3_nt: TGTGCCAGCAAACGGGACAGGGGAAGCAATGAGCAGTTCTTC

d_call: TRBD2
v_call: TRBV7-9
clone_size: -
j_call: TRBJ2-1
cdr3_aa: CAAASGRSYNEQFF
cdr3_nt: TGTGCCGCGGCTAGCGGCCGTTCCTACAATGAGCAGTTCTTC

d_call: -
v_call: TRBV6-6
clone_size: -
j_call: TRBJ1-6
cdr3_aa: CASSYSVGRDSPLHF
cdr3_nt: TGTGCCAGCAGTTACTCGGTCGGGCGGGATTCACCCCTCCACTTT

d_call: TRBD2
v_call: TRBV9
clone_size: -
j_call: TRBJ2-2
cdr3_aa: CASSVGTSANTGELFF
cdr3_nt: TGTGCCAGCAGCGTCGGGACTAGCGCCAACACCGGGGAGCTGTTTTTT

d_call: -
v_call: TRBV6-1
clone_size: -
j_call: TRBJ1-5
cdr3_aa: CASSASNQPQHF
cdr3_nt: TGTGCCAGCAGTGCGAGCAATCAGCCCCAGCATTTT

d_call: -
v_call: TRBV5-1
clone_size: -
j_call: TRBJ2-2
cdr3_aa: CASSLLQGTGELFF
cdr3_nt: TGCGCCAGCAGCCTGCTTCAGGGCACCGGGGAGCTGTTTTTT

d_call: -
v_call: TRBV7-9
clone_size: -
j_call: TRBJ1-1
cdr3_aa: CSSSDSMGPEAFF
cdr3_nt: TGTTCCAGCAGCGACAGTATGGGGCCTGAAGCTTTCTTT

d_call: -
v_call: TRBV11-2
clone_size: -
j_call: TRBJ2-5
cdr3_aa: CASSLDRVGETQYF
cdr3_nt: TGTGCCAGCAGCTTAGACAGGGTAGGGGAGACCCAGTACTTC

d_call: -
v_call: TRBV6-5
clone_size: -
j_call: TRBJ2-3
cdr3_aa: CASSYTRRDTQYF
cdr3_nt: TGTGCCAGCAGTTACACCCGCAGAGATACGCAGTATTTT

d_call: TRBD2
v_call: TRBV6-1
clone_size: -
j_call: TRBJ2-1
cdr3_aa: CASSEERESQFF
cdr3_nt: TGTGCCAGCAGTGAAGAGCGGGAGTCCCAGTTCTTC

d_call: -
v_call: TRBV4-3
clone_size: -
j_call: TRBJ2-7
cdr3_aa: CASSQDLRVSYEQYF
cdr3_nt: TGCGCCAGCAGCCAAGATCTTCGGGTGTCCTACGAGCAGTACTTC

d_call: TRBD2
v_call: TRBV28
clone_size: -
j_call: TRBJ2-7
cdr3_aa: CASSLLPQRENYYEQYF
cdr3_nt: TGTGCCAGCAGTTTACTCCCGCAGCGGGAGAACTACTACGAGCAGTACTTC

d_call: TRBD1
v_call: TRBV19
clone_size: -
j_call: TRBJ1-5
cdr3_aa: CASSPDRDYNQPQHF
cdr3_nt: TGTGCCAGTAGTCCGGACAGGGACTACAATCAGCCCCAGCATTTT

d_call: TRBD1
v_call: TRBV7-3
clone_size: -
j_call: TRBJ2-3
cdr3_aa: CASSPLGTASTDTQYF
cdr3_nt: TGTGCCAGCAGCCCGCTAGGGACAGCCAGCACAGATACGCAGTATTTT

d_call: -
v_call: TRBV6-5
clone_size: -
j_call: TRBJ1-3
cdr3_aa: CASKSGRDTIYF
cdr3_nt: TGTGCCAGCAAGTCAGGGAGGGACACCATATATTTT